A single sample is the source of the 14 T cell receptor beta chains below, sequenced in a study of Tregs in tolerant kidney transplant recipients. TCRdb's copy holds only in-frame clones and misses some; the assay was immunoSEQ multiplex PCR. The repertoire includes fewer than 80,000 clones, roughly 98% of them detected once, and 0.34% sits in the top ten. Sequencing used Tregs from blood, obtained before the transplant. These receptor sequences come from a human donor who received a combined kidney and bone marrow transplant.

This chain links TRBV6-5 with TRBJ2-3, with 7 bases identical to TRBD2. V was pared by 6 bases and J by 0 bases, with 6 bases of the junction left unmatched. In germline, CDR1 is MNHEY, CDR2 SVGAGI. This CDR3 region has 15 residues. The CDR3 loop is CASSPTSVSTDTQYF. The CDR3, as DNA: TGTGCCAGCAGCCCTACTAGCGTGAGCACAGATACGCAGTATTTT.

This sequence joins TRBV19 and TRBJ2-4; D call uncertain. The CDR3 loop spans 14 amino acids. The V end lost 3 bases, the J end lost 8 bases, and 14 bases lay between the germline ends. Germline lookup yields CDR1 LNHDA and CDR2 SQIVND (reference sequence). CDR3 in DNA: TGTGCCAGTAGTATGGCCGTTTTCTCGTACATTCAGTACTTC. Amino acids: CASSMAVFSYIQYF.

V and J are TRBV19 and TRBJ2-7; tentative D call: TRBD2 (6 bases). Germline V lookup: CDR1 LNHDA, CDR2 SQIVND (reference sequence). The CDR3 runs to 14 residues. V lost 6 bases to trimming and J lost 4 bases, with 16 bases between them. CDR3 sequence reads: CASSQSGGTYEQYF. In DNA form, the CDR3 reads TGTGCCAGTAGCCAATCCGGAGGGACTTACGAGCAGTACTTC.

The chain links TRBV18 to TRBJ1-2, with D possibly matching TRBD1 (6 bases). V lost 4 bases and J 4 bases, leaving 13 bases between the germline ends. The germline gives CDR1 KGHSH, CDR2 LQKENI. The CDR3 has 14 residues. The CDR3 sequence is CASSRTGIGYGYTF. CDR3 DNA: TGTGCCAGCTCACGTACAGGGATCGGCTATGGCTACACCTTC.

V is TRBV5-4 and J is TRBJ2-1, with a tentative D call TRBD1 (5 bases). This CDR3 contains 15 residues. Germline V gives CDR1 SGHNT, CDR2 YYREEE (reference sequence). Trimming took off 1 base at V and 5 bases at J, with 13 bases between the two ends. This CDR3 reads CASSLLAGYDNEQFF. The CDR3 bases are TGTGCCAGCAGCTTGTTGGCAGGGTATGACAATGAGCAGTTCTTC.

The rearrangement links TRBV7-3 to TRBJ1-1; 9 bases agree with TRBD1. J gave up 5 bases and V 5 bases, and 6 bases lay outside the gene matches. Germline CDR1 is SGHTA and CDR2 is FQGTGA. CDR3 length equals 14 residues. CDR3 in DNA: TGTGCCAGCAGCGTACAGGGGGCGGATACTGAAGCTTTCTTT. This gives the protein CASSVQGADTEAFF.

This chain uses TRBV10-3 with TRBJ1-6, with unresolved D. Trimming left V 2 bases short and J 0 bases short, with 8 bases between. The CDR3 runs to 16 residues. CDR1 ENHRY and CDR2 SYGVKD come from the germline V gene. This CDR3 reads CAISERDGSYNSPLHF. The CDR3 DNA is TGTGCCATCAGTGAGCGGGATGGCTCCTATAATTCACCCCTCCACTTT.

The CDR3 spells CSVVRDRGYNEQFF. The CDR3 coding sequence is TGCAGCGTTGTTCGGGACAGGGGTTACAATGAGCAGTTCTTC. The rearrangement joins TRBV29-1 to TRBJ2-1; 10 positions agree with TRBD1. Germline CDR1 is SQVTM and CDR2 is ANQGSEA. The length of the CDR3 is 14 residues. Losses at the gene ends were 4 bases for V and 4 bases for J; bases not matched to a gene: 4.

The chain has TRBV5-6 and TRBJ2-3; 10 nucleotides line up with TRBD2. The germline V gene encodes CDR1 SGHDT and CDR2 YYEEEE. V was clipped by 1 base and J by 6 bases; unmatched bases: 8. The CDR3 runs to 16 residues. The CDR3 coding sequence is TGTGCCAGCAGCTTGATCGAGACTAGCGGGCGGGATACGCAGTATTTT. Its translation is CASSLIETSGRDTQYF.

The sample holds a few counts of this clone. The rearrangement joins TRBV9 to TRBJ2-5, with D perhaps TRBD1 (6 bases). The CDR3 extends over 14 amino acids. V was cut by 4 bases and J by 5 bases, with 15 bases left in between. Germline V gene lookup returns CDR1 SGDLS and CDR2 YYNGEE. The CDR3 DNA follows: TGTGCCAGCAGCCCAGGGGTTTTCAGGGAGACCCAGTACTTC. Amino acids: CASSPGVFRETQYF.

This clone appeared a single time. The gene calls are TRBV5-4 and TRBJ1-6; D is perhaps TRBD1 (6 bases). The V and J ends lost 2 bases and 10 bases respectively, with 10 bases between them. CDR3 length: 13 amino acids. Germline loops: CDR1 SGHNT, CDR2 YYREEE (reference sequence). The CDR3 nucleotides are TGTGCCAGCAGCTTAGGGGGGGGCTCACCCCTCCACTTT. It is translated as CASSLGGGSPLHF.

The CDR3 loop is CAWTGDSNQPQHF. The DNA for the CDR3 is TGTGCCTGGACCGGAGACTCCAATCAGCCCCAGCATTTT. The genes are TRBV30 and TRBJ1-5, with D uncertain. Trimming cost V 4 bases and J 3 bases, with 10 bases left between them. The CDR3 contains 13 residues. The V gene's germline CDR1 is GTSNPN and CDR2 SVGIG (reference sequence).

V is TRBV4-2 and J is TRBJ2-2, with TRBD2 matching 9 bases. CDR3 size: 18 residues. After removal of 0 bases from V and 3 bases from J, the junction contained 8 bases not matched to a gene. CDR1 is LGHNA and CDR2 is YNFKEQ in the germline V gene. CDR3 sequence reads: CASSQERASGVYTGELFF. CDR3 in DNA: TGTGCCAGCAGCCAAGAAAGGGCTAGCGGGGTGTACACCGGGGAGCTGTTTTTT.

V gene TRBV9 combines with J gene TRBJ1-3; no firm D call. V lost 0 bases to trimming and J lost 0 bases, with 16 bases between them. The CDR3 runs to 18 residues. Germline V CDR1 and CDR2: SGDLS, YYNGEE. The CDR3 spells CASSVAPPPGTSGNTIYF. The CDR3 DNA reads as TGTGCCAGCAGCGTAGCACCCCCCCCGGGTACCTCTGGAAACACCATATATTTT.